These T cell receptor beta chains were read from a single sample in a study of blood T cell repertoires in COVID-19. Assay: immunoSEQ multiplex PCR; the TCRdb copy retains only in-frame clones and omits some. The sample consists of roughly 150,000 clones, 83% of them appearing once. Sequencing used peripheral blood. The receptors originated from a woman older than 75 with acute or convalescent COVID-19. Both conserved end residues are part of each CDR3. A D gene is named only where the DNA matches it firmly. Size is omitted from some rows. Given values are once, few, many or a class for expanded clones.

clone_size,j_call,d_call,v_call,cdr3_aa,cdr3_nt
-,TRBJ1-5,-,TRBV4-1,CASSQEGQSYQPQHF,TGCGCCAGCAGCCAAGAAGGACAATCTTATCAGCCCCAGCATTTT
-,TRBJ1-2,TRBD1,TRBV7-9,CASSLATGGYGYTF,TGTGCCAGCAGCTTAGCTACAGGGGGCTATGGCTACACCTTC
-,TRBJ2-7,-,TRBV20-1,CSASGGGGGTYEQYF,TGCAGTGCTAGTGGTGGGGGAGGAGGTACCTACGAGCAGTACTTC
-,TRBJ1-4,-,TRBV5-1,CASRGTGSNEKLFF,TGCGCCAGCCGCGGAACAGGGTCTAATGAAAAACTGTTTTTT
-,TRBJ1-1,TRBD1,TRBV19,CASSPTGEPEAFF,TGTGCCAGTAGCCCGACAGGGGAACCTGAAGCTTTCTTT
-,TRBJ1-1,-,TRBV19,CASRIGGGRTEAFF,TGTGCCAGTAGAATAGGTGGGGGGAGGACTGAAGCTTTCTTT
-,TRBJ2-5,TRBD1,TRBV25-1,CASKVGQNQETQYF,TGTGCCAGCAAAGTGGGACAGAACCAAGAGACCCAGTACTTC
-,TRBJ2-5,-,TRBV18,CASSSGTGQETQYF,TGTGCCAGCTCATCCGGGACTGGTCAAGAGACCCAGTACTTC
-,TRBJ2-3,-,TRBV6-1,CASSDWAGADTQYF,TGTGCCAGCAGTGATTGGGCAGGGGCAGATACGCAGTATTTT
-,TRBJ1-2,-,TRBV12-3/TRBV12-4,CASWAGPPYGYTF,TGTGCCAGCTGGGCAGGGCCACCCTATGGCTACACCTTC
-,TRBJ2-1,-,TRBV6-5,CASSYDGGVPYNEQFF,TGTGCCAGCAGTTACGACGGCGGGGTACCCTACAATGAGCAGTTCTTC
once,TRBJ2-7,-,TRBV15,CATSTGGGVYEQYF,TGTGCCACCAGCACCGGCGGAGGGGTATACGAGCAGTACTTC
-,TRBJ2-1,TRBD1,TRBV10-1,CASSRDREDNEQFF,TGCGCCAGCAGCCGGGACAGGGAGGACAATGAGCAGTTCTTC
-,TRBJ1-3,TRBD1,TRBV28,CASSLQGAGGNTIYF,TGTGCCAGCAGCCTACAGGGGGCAGGGGGAAACACCATATATTTT
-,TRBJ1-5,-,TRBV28,CASITGVNQPQHF,TGTGCCAGCATCACGGGGGTCAATCAGCCCCAGCATTTT
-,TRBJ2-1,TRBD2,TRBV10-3,CAIRTSEYNEQFF,TGTGCCATCAGGACTAGCGAATACAATGAGCAGTTCTTC
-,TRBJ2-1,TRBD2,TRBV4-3,CASSQVGRGDYNEQFF,TGCGCCAGCAGCCAAGTAGGCCGGGGGGACTACAATGAGCAGTTCTTC
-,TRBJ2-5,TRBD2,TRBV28,CASSTPGGQETQYF,TGTGCCAGCAGCACGCCGGGGGGGCAAGAGACCCAGTACTTC
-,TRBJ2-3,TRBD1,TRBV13,CASSALRGLRTDTQYF,TGTGCCAGCAGCGCCCTCAGGGGGCTGAGAACAGATACGCAGTATTTT
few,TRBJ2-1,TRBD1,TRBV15,CATSRFWDRANEQFF,TGTGCCACCAGCAGGTTCTGGGACAGGGCGAATGAGCAGTTCTTC
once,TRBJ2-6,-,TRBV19,CASTGSSGANVLTF,TGTGCCAGTACCGGGAGTTCCGGGGCCAACGTCCTGACTTTC
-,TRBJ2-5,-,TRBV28,CASSLSGGWETQYF,TGTGCCAGCAGTTTATCCGGCGGGTGGGAGACCCAGTACTTC
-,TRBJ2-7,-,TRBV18,CASSSGQYSSYEQYF,TGTGCCAGCTCGTCAGGACAGTATTCATCCTACGAGCAGTACTTC
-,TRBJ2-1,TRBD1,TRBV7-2,CASSLVSGTGGYNEQFF,TGTGCCAGCAGCTTGGTGTCCGGGACAGGGGGCTACAATGAGCAGTTCTTC
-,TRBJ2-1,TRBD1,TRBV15,CATSRRQGAAYNEQFF,TGTGCCACCAGCAGGAGACAGGGGGCTGCGTACAATGAGCAGTTCTTC
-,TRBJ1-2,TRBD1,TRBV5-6,CASSLGQVDGYTF,TGTGCCAGCAGCCTGGGACAGGTCGACGGCTACACCTTC
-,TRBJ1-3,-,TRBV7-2,CASSLIRSGNTIYF,TGTGCCAGCAGCTTAATCAGGTCTGGAAACACCATATATTTT
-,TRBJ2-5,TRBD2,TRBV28,CASSLGLAGGQETQYF,TGTGCCAGCAGTTTGGGACTAGCGGGGGGTCAAGAGACCCAGTACTTC
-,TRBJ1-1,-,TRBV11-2,CASSLNRAGEAFF,TGTGCCAGCAGCTTGAACAGGGCAGGAGAAGCTTTCTTT
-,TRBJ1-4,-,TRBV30,CAWSKGDDWEKLFF,TGTGCCTGGAGTAAGGGGGACGATTGGGAAAAACTGTTTTTT
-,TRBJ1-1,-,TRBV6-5,CASSSYLTGNTEAFF,TGTGCCAGCAGTTCCTACTTGACGGGTAACACTGAAGCTTTCTTT
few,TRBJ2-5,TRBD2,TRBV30,CAWSVGGGAGKTQYF,TGTGCCTGGAGTGTAGGCGGGGGGGCCGGAAAGACCCAGTACTTC
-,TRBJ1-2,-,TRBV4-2,CASSRVRAPGADYGYTF,TGTGCCAGCAGCCGTGTTCGGGCGCCAGGGGCGGACTATGGCTACACCTTC
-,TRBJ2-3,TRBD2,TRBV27,CASRGLVTDTQYF,TGTGCCAGCAGGGGACTAGTAACAGATACGCAGTATTTT
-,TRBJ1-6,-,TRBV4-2,CASSQEIGAGARLGISYNSPLHF,TGTGCCAGCAGCCAAGAAATCGGTGCGGGGGCGCGTTTAGGGATCTCCTATAATTCACCCCTCCACTTT
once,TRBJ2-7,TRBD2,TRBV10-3,CAISESRGYEQYF,TGTGCCATCAGTGAGTCGCGGGGGTACGAGCAGTACTTC
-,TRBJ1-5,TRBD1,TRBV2,CASRSTGDQPQHF,TGTGCCAGCAGGAGTACAGGGGATCAGCCCCAGCATTTT
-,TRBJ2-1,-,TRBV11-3,CASSYSGRSGIDEQFF,TGTGCCAGCAGCTACTCCGGCCGATCGGGGATTGATGAGCAGTTCTTC
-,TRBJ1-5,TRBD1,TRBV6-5,CASSSGQGDQPQHF,TGTGCCAGCAGTTCGGGACAGGGGGATCAGCCCCAGCATTTT
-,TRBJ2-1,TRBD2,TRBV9,CASSVGGGAVQGEQFF,TGTGCCAGCAGCGTTGGCGGGGGGGCCGTTCAGGGTGAGCAGTTCTTC
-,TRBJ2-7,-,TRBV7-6,CASSLEAYEQYF,TGTGCCAGCAGCCTTGAGGCCTACGAGCAGTACTTC
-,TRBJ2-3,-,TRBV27,CASSFFGGSTDTQYF,TGTGCCAGCAGTTTTTTTGGCGGGAGCACAGATACGCAGTATTTT
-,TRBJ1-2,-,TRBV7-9,CASSSDSRDGYTF,TGTGCCAGCAGCTCGGACAGTCGGGATGGCTACACCTTC
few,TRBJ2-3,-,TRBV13,CASSQRGGAGTDTQYF,TGTGCCAGCAGCCAGCGAGGAGGGGCTGGCACAGATACGCAGTATTTT
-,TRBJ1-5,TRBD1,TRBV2,CASSPTGGQPQHF,TGTGCCAGCAGCCCGACAGGGGGACAGCCCCAGCATTTT
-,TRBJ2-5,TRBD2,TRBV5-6,CASTTPARTSGGAGETQYF,TGTGCCAGCACCACCCCGGCAAGGACTAGCGGGGGGGCTGGGGAGACCCAGTACTTC
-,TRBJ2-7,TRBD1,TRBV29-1,CSVDRPDRGEEQYF,TGCAGCGTTGACCGTCCGGACAGGGGGGAAGAGCAGTACTTC
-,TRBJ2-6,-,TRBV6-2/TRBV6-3,CASSYPSPGSGANVLTF,TGTGCCAGCAGTTACCCCTCCCCAGGGTCTGGGGCCAACGTCCTGACTTTC